These T cell receptor beta chains were read from a single sample in a study of neurological immune-mediated disorders. TCRdb called the 5' RACE reads again in MiXCR, with one record for every CDR3 protein. The profile shows about 48,000 distinct CDR3 sequences, roughly 12% of them singletons. Input material: PBMCs. Source of these receptors: a male donor with HTLV-1-associated myelopathy (HAM/TSP). The CDR3 runs from the conserved cysteine through the conserved F or W. A D gene is named only where the DNA matches it firmly. Rows may omit the clone size; those that give it use once, few, many or a size class.

clone_size: many; d_call: NA; j_call: TRBJ2-7; v_call: TRBV20-1; cdr3_aa: CSAPTGPYEQYF; cdr3_nt: TGCAGTGCGCCGACAGGACCCTACGAGCAGTACTTC
clone_size: many; d_call: NA; j_call: TRBJ2-7; v_call: TRBV5-1; cdr3_aa: CASSWPGHSYEQYF; cdr3_nt: TGCGCCAGCAGCTGGCCGGGACACTCCTACGAGCAGTACTTC
clone_size: NA; d_call: NA; j_call: TRBJ1-2; v_call: TRBV7-8; cdr3_aa: CASSLMTGPGSNYGYTF; cdr3_nt: TGTGCCAGCAGCTTAATGACAGGACCTGGTTCTAACTATGGCTACACCTTC
clone_size: many; d_call: TRBD2; j_call: TRBJ2-1; v_call: TRBV6-5; cdr3_aa: CASSRLAGYDNEQFF; cdr3_nt: TGTGCCAGCAGTCGACTAGCGGGGTATGACAATGAGCAGTTCTTC
clone_size: NA; d_call: NA; j_call: TRBJ2-7; v_call: TRBV5-1; cdr3_aa: CASSLGFMGWEQYF; cdr3_nt: TGCGCCAGCAGCTTAGGATTCATGGGATGGGAGCAGTACTTC
clone_size: NA; d_call: NA; j_call: TRBJ2-4; v_call: TRBV25-1; cdr3_aa: CASAGQHIQYF; cdr3_nt: TGTGCCAGCGCAGGGCAGCACATTCAGTACTTC
clone_size: many; d_call: NA; j_call: TRBJ1-1; v_call: TRBV4-2; cdr3_aa: CASSQDMGRNTEAFF; cdr3_nt: TGTGCCAGCAGCCAGGACATGGGGAGGAACACTGAAGCTTTCTTT
clone_size: many; d_call: TRBD1; j_call: TRBJ2-4; v_call: TRBV3-1; cdr3_aa: CASSQRDRVPKNIQYF; cdr3_nt: TGTGCCAGCAGCCAGAGGGACAGGGTGCCCAAAAACATTCAGTACTTC
clone_size: few; d_call: NA; j_call: TRBJ2-2; v_call: TRBV7-6; cdr3_aa: CASARGEGVGELFF; cdr3_nt: TGTGCCAGCGCCCGCGGTGAGGGTGTAGGGGAGCTGTTTTTT
clone_size: many; d_call: TRBD1; j_call: TRBJ1-6; v_call: TRBV20-1; cdr3_aa: CSARQGAGNSPLHF; cdr3_nt: TGCAGTGCCCGACAGGGGGCAGGTAATTCACCCCTCCACTTT
clone_size: many; d_call: NA; j_call: TRBJ1-2; v_call: TRBV20-1; cdr3_aa: CSARVGWGYTF; cdr3_nt: TGCAGTGCTAGAGTTGGCTGGGGCTACACCTTC
clone_size: many; d_call: TRBD1; j_call: TRBJ2-7; v_call: TRBV28; cdr3_aa: CASSRTGNYYEQYF; cdr3_nt: TGTGCCAGCAGTCGGACAGGGAATTACTACGAGCAGTACTTC
clone_size: many; d_call: NA; j_call: TRBJ1-1; v_call: TRBV7-2; cdr3_aa: CASSQRQVLTEAFF; cdr3_nt: TGTGCCAGCAGCCAAAGACAGGTCCTCACTGAAGCTTTCTTT
clone_size: many; d_call: NA; j_call: TRBJ1-1; v_call: TRBV6-5; cdr3_aa: CASSSTPAGANTEAFF; cdr3_nt: TGTGCCAGCAGTTCAACCCCGGCAGGGGCTAACACTGAAGCTTTCTTT
clone_size: medium-sized; d_call: NA; j_call: TRBJ2-3; v_call: TRBV4-3; cdr3_aa: CASSQAFASTDTQYF; cdr3_nt: TGCGCCAGCAGCCAAGCCTTCGCTAGCACAGATACGCAGTATTTT
clone_size: many; d_call: NA; j_call: TRBJ1-5; v_call: TRBV27; cdr3_aa: CASGFVKAQHF; cdr3_nt: TGTGCCAGCGGGTTCGTGAAAGCCCAGCATTTT
clone_size: many; d_call: NA; j_call: TRBJ2-2; v_call: TRBV11-2; cdr3_aa: CASSPHPQANTGELFF; cdr3_nt: TGTGCCAGCAGCCCCCATCCACAGGCGAACACCGGGGAGCTGTTTTTT
clone_size: many; d_call: NA; j_call: TRBJ2-1; v_call: TRBV5-1; cdr3_aa: CASSPKTSYNEQFF; cdr3_nt: TGCGCCAGCAGCCCAAAGACCAGCTACAATGAGCAGTTCTTC
clone_size: NA; d_call: TRBD1; j_call: TRBJ2-5; v_call: TRBV7-9; cdr3_aa: CASSSGQGGRTQYF; cdr3_nt: TGTGCCAGCAGCTCGGGACAGGGAGGGCGGACCCAGTACTTC
clone_size: many; d_call: NA; j_call: TRBJ2-1; v_call: TRBV7-9; cdr3_aa: CASSFSGDEQFF; cdr3_nt: TGTGCCAGCAGCTTTTCAGGGGATGAGCAGTTCTTC
clone_size: many; d_call: TRBD1; j_call: TRBJ2-7; v_call: TRBV6-1; cdr3_aa: CASRRAKLQGYEQYF; cdr3_nt: TGTGCCAGCAGGCGAGCCAAACTACAGGGGTACGAGCAGTACTTC
clone_size: many; d_call: NA; j_call: TRBJ2-3; v_call: TRBV20-1; cdr3_aa: CSGGGAGTDTQYF; cdr3_nt: TGCAGTGGAGGGGGGGCAGGCACAGATACGCAGTATTTT
clone_size: medium-sized; d_call: NA; j_call: TRBJ1-2; v_call: TRBV20-1; cdr3_aa: CSARASLTANYGYTF; cdr3_nt: TGCAGTGCTAGAGCCTCTCTAACAGCTAACTATGGCTACACCTTC
clone_size: NA; d_call: TRBD1; j_call: TRBJ1-5; v_call: TRBV19; cdr3_aa: CASINRGVSNQPQHF; cdr3_nt: TGTGCCAGTATTAACAGGGGGGTAAGCAATCAGCCCCAGCATTTT
clone_size: many; d_call: NA; j_call: TRBJ1-2; v_call: TRBV9; cdr3_aa: CASSPRRGPVNYGYTF; cdr3_nt: TGTGCCAGCAGCCCCCGGAGAGGACCGGTAAACTATGGCTACACCTTC
clone_size: many; d_call: NA; j_call: TRBJ1-2; v_call: TRBV6-5; cdr3_aa: CASGAGTAAFYGYTF; cdr3_nt: TGTGCCAGCGGGGCCGGGACTGCAGCCTTCTATGGCTACACCTTC
clone_size: many; d_call: NA; j_call: TRBJ2-1; v_call: TRBV11-2; cdr3_aa: CASSLDWTANEQFF; cdr3_nt: TGTGCCAGCAGCTTAGATTGGACCGCTAATGAGCAGTTCTTC
clone_size: many; d_call: NA; j_call: TRBJ2-5; v_call: TRBV12-3/TRBV12-4; cdr3_aa: CASSPTFVQETQYF; cdr3_nt: TGTGCCAGCAGCCCCACTTTCGTCCAAGAGACCCAGTACTTC
clone_size: many; d_call: NA; j_call: TRBJ2-5; v_call: TRBV9; cdr3_aa: CASSPHSLGEETQYF; cdr3_nt: TGTGCCAGCAGCCCTCACAGTCTAGGGGAAGAGACCCAGTACTTC
clone_size: many; d_call: NA; j_call: TRBJ1-2; v_call: TRBV20-1; cdr3_aa: CSARRGVGGYTF; cdr3_nt: TGCAGTGCTAGAAGAGGGGTAGGAGGCTACACCTTC
clone_size: many; d_call: NA; j_call: TRBJ1-6; v_call: TRBV4-3; cdr3_aa: CASSQTEYNSPLHF; cdr3_nt: TGCGCCAGCAGCCAAACCGAATATAATTCACCCCTCCACTTT
clone_size: many; d_call: TRBD2; j_call: TRBJ2-7; v_call: TRBV3-1; cdr3_aa: CASSQRGAYEQYF; cdr3_nt: TGTGCCAGCAGCCAGCGGGGGGCCTACGAGCAGTACTTC
clone_size: many; d_call: NA; j_call: TRBJ2-5; v_call: TRBV5-6; cdr3_aa: CASSPPGSETQYF; cdr3_nt: TGTGCCAGCAGCCCCCCGGGTTCGGAGACCCAGTACTTC
clone_size: few; d_call: TRBD2; j_call: TRBJ2-2; v_call: TRBV28; cdr3_aa: CASSLSGARDTGELFF; cdr3_nt: TGTGCCAGCAGTTTAAGCGGGGCGCGTGACACCGGGGAGCTGTTTTTT
clone_size: many; d_call: TRBD1; j_call: TRBJ2-1; v_call: TRBV14; cdr3_aa: CASSLGTGWNEQFF; cdr3_nt: TGTGCCAGCAGCCTAGGGACAGGCTGGAATGAGCAGTTCTTC
clone_size: many; d_call: NA; j_call: TRBJ2-1; v_call: TRBV9; cdr3_aa: CASSGEVSSYNEQFF; cdr3_nt: TGTGCCAGCAGCGGGGAGGTGAGCTCCTACAATGAGCAGTTCTTC
clone_size: many; d_call: TRBD1; j_call: TRBJ1-5; v_call: TRBV10-3; cdr3_aa: CAISGQGPNQPQHF; cdr3_nt: TGTGCCATCAGTGGACAGGGACCCAATCAGCCCCAGCATTTT
clone_size: many; d_call: NA; j_call: TRBJ2-4; v_call: TRBV20-1; cdr3_aa: CSARFVPKNIQYF; cdr3_nt: TGCAGTGCTAGATTCGTTCCGAAAAACATTCAGTACTTC
clone_size: many; d_call: NA; j_call: TRBJ2-5; v_call: TRBV6-5; cdr3_aa: CASRPPVGTQYF; cdr3_nt: TGTGCCAGCAGACCTCCTGTCGGGACCCAGTACTTC
clone_size: NA; d_call: NA; j_call: TRBJ1-4; v_call: TRBV28; cdr3_aa: CASGGLMAGGVDEKLFF; cdr3_nt: TGTGCCAGCGGCGGGTTAATGGCTGGTGGGGTTGATGAAAAACTGTTTTTT
clone_size: many; d_call: NA; j_call: TRBJ1-1; v_call: TRBV5-6; cdr3_aa: CASSLDEAGRNEAFF; cdr3_nt: TGTGCCAGCAGCTTGGATGAGGCTGGGCGGAATGAAGCTTTCTTT
clone_size: once; d_call: NA; j_call: TRBJ2-3; v_call: TRBV18; cdr3_aa: CASSLPGGTDTQYF; cdr3_nt: TGTGCCAGCTCACTCCCGGGGGGCACAGATACGCAGTATTTT
clone_size: many; d_call: NA; j_call: TRBJ2-7; v_call: TRBV20-1; cdr3_aa: CSASILPTAWEQYF; cdr3_nt: TGCAGTGCTAGTATTCTCCCAACCGCCTGGGAGCAGTACTTC
clone_size: many; d_call: NA; j_call: TRBJ1-1; v_call: TRBV20-1; cdr3_aa: CSPFYPNTEAFF; cdr3_nt: TGCAGTCCCTTCTACCCGAACACTGAAGCTTTCTTT
clone_size: many; d_call: NA; j_call: TRBJ1-2; v_call: TRBV15; cdr3_aa: CATSRDRVGGYTF; cdr3_nt: TGTGCCACCAGCAGAGACCGAGTAGGAGGCTACACCTTC